A single T cell receptor (beta chain) is shown here with its context. The data belong to a study of CD8 T cells in Susac syndrome. It was with random hexamers that roughly 0.5 to 1 ug RNA was reverse transcribed. TCRdb recomputed calls from the immunoSEQ multiplex PCR reads with MiXCR, one row per CDR3 protein. The repertoire holds some 400,000 distinct CDR3 sequences, with about 85% as singletons. The source is a human donor with multiple sclerosis. Sequencing used CD8+ T cells from PBMCs.

The DNA for the CDR3 is TGTGCCAGCAGTTACTCCTCCTCTGGGGCCAACGTCCTGACTTTC. Translating gives CASSYSSSGANVLTF. The chain has TRBV28 and TRBJ2-6, with D hard to call. Trimming cost V 4 bases and J 0 bases, with 7 bases left between them. In germline, CDR1 is MDHEN, CDR2 SYDVKM. This CDR3 contains 15 residues.